The clone carrying this T cell receptor beta chain was picked up many times. As yet, its antigen is unknown. It is likely a read error: a sequence one base away is far more abundant. This CDR3 region has 14 residues. This entry is derived from a study of T cells in Graves' hyperthyroidism and ophthalmopathy. Using RNA transcripts as the source, TCR beta CDR3 regions were amplified. HTBI primers were the set used in a first-round RT-PCR of the TCR CDR3. TCRdb recomputed calls from the multiplex PCR reads with MiXCR, one row per CDR3 protein. The sample shows around 250,000 distinct CDR3 sequences, 24% of them seen only once. Orbital computed tomography, thyroid ultrasound, serum thyroxine and TRAb, and clinical symptoms together informed the diagnoses. General observations from the study: Blood also held most thyroid clonotypes expanded beyond 0.001. Ophthalmopathy was told apart from stable hyperthyroidism by a 13 V-J model.

The sequence was collected from a woman aged 40 to 49 with Graves' ophthalmopathy. The rearrangement links TRBV12-3 or TRBV12-4 to TRBJ1-2; D is possibly TRBD1 (5 bases). Sequenced sample: blood. The chain's CDR3 is CASSLGQGNYGHTF. The CDR3 coding sequence is TGTGCCAGCAGTCTTGGGCAGGGAAACTATGGCCACACCTTC.